The clone carrying this T cell receptor beta chain appeared a few times. The antigen is undetermined. In the PCR, 60 Vbeta and 13 Jbeta primers were used. TCRdb's table, derived via immunoSEQ multiplex PCR, lists solely in-frame clones and lacks some. The table has 200,000 to 250,000 clones, approximately 68% seen once. The sample comes from a study of cytomegalovirus exposure and HLA in healthy donors. Overall study context: From about 200 million T cells, an earlier analysis saw approximately 110 million unique TCR beta sequences. Study-wide findings and caveats: TCR beta chains numbering roughly 150 were designated cytomegalovirus-associated. An ancestry cluster, one associated with Asian ancestry, reportedly showed fewer N-insertions than the approximately 670-donor mean in a later analysis.

The TCR was taken from a woman under 40 in good health and CMV-seronegative. The sequenced material came from PBMCs.

CDR3 nucleotides: TGTGCCAGCAGATCACTAGCGGGAGTTTCCGGGGAGCTGTTTTTT. Amino acids: CASRSLAGVSGELFF. The gene calls are TRBV7-9 and TRBJ2-2; 11 bases map to TRBD2. The CDR3 consists of 15 residues. Per germline, CDR1 SEHNR and CDR2 FQNEAQ (reference sequence). V was clipped by 6 bases and J by 6 bases; unmatched bases: 6.